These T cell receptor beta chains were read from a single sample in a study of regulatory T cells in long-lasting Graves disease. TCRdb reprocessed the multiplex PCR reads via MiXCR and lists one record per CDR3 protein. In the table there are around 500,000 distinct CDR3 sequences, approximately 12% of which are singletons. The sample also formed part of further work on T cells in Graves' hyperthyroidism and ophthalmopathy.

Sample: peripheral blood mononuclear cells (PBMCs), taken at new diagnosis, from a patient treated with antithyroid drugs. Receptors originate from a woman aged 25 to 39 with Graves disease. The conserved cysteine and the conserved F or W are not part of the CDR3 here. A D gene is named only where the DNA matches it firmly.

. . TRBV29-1 SVGTGVQYEQY
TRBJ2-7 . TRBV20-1 SASGPAYEQY
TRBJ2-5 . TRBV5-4 ASSPMGGIYTTQY
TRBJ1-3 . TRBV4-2 ASSQDRGPGNTIY
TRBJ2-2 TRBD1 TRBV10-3 AIRGQGANTGELF
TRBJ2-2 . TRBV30 AWDPAGSGLTGELF
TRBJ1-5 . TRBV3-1 ASSLTGSMPQH
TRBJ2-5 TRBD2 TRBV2 ASSQSSGRETQY
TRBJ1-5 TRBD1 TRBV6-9 ASSYEGAIGQPQH
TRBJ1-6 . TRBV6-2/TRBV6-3 ASRPRVLYNSPLH
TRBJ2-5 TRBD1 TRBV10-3 ASGDRGREETQY
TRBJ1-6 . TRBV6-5 ASSYERGRPLH
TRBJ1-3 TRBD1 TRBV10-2 ASRGQDPTISGNTIY
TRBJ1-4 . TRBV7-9 ASSFGRVDEKLF
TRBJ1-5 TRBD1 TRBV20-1 SARPGGSNQPQH
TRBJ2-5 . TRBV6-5 ASSYRGQETQY
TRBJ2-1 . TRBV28 ASSFYGISYNEQF
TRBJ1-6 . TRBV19 ASSTRQRVRLDSPLH
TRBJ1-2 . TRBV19 ASSIVGSGGYT
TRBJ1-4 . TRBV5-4 ASSTPTSGPGELF
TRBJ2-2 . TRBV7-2 ASSVRDTLMGELF
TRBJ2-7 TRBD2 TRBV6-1 ASSHEGLAGFYEQY
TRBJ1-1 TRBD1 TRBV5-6 ASSEKRQGNTEAF
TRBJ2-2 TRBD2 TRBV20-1 SPTSGLTGELF
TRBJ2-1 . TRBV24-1 ATSDLRDGYNEQF
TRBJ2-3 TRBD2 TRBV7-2 ASSQQGRLAGEATQY
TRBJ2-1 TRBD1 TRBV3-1 ASSHLYRGTLHNEQF
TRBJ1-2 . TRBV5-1 ASSLVPENYGYT
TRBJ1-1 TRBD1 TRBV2 ASTTGQDYTEAF
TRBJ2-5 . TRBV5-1 ASSLRGAGQETQY
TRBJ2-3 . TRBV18 ASSPGLSDTQY
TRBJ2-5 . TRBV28 ASSLFSGMETQY
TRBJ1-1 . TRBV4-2 ASSPVPNTEAF
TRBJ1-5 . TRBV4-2 ASSQDRERNQPQH
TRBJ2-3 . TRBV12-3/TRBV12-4 ASSLFQDTQY
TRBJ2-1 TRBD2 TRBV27 ASVTGASGLGEQF
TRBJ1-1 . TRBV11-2 ASSITQPLNTEAF
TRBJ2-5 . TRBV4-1 ASSRSNGLDQGQETQY
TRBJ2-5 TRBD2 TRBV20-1 SATPSRGRARETQY
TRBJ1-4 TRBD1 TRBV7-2 ASSLRVQGVEKLF
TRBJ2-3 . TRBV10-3 ATSMAVGLSTDTQY
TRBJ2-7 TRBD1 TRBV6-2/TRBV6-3 ASNDRVSSYEQY
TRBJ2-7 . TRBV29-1 SVEGGTEQY
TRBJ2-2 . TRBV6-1 ASSDDRVGGTGELF
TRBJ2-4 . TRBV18 ASSPLDKGKNIQY